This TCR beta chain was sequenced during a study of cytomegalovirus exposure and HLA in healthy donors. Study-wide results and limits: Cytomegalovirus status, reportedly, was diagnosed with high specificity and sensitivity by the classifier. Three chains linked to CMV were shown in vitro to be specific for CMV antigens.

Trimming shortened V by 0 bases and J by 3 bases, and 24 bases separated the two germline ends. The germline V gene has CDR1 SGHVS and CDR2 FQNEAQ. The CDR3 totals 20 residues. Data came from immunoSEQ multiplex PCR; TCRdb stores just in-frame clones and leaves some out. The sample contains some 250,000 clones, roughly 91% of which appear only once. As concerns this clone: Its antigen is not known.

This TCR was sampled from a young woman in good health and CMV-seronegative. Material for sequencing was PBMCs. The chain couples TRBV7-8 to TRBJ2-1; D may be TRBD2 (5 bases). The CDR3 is CASSLAAGFRLGSNYNEQFF. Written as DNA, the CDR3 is TGTGCCAGCAGCTTAGCGGCGGGTTTCCGACTCGGCTCCAACTACAATGAGCAGTTCTTC.